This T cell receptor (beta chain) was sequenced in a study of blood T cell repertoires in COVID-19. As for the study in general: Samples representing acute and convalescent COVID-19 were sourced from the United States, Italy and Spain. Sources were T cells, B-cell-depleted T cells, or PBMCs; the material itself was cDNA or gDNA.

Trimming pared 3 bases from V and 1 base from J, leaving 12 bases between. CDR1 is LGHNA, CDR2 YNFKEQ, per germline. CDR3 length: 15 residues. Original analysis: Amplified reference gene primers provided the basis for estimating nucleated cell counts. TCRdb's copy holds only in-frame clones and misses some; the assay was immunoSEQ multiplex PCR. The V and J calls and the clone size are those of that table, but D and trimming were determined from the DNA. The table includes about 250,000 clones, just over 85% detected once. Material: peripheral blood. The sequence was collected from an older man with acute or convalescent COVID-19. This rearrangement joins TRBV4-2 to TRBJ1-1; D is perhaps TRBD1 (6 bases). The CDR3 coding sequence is TGTGCCAGCAGCCAGTCTTCGACAGGGAACACTGAAGCTTTCTTT. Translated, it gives CASSQSSTGNTEAFF.